The entry that follows covers one TCR beta chain sequence. The data were obtained in a study of cytomegalovirus exposure and HLA in healthy donors. Vbeta (60) and Jbeta (13) primers were used in the PCR. Assay: immunoSEQ multiplex PCR; the TCRdb copy retains only in-frame clones and omits some. In total, the table holds some 48,000 clones. The CDR3 covers 14 residues. Germline V CDR1 and CDR2: PRHDT, FYEKMQ (reference sequence). With V trimmed by 5 bases and J by 7 bases, 7 bases remained unmatched. The gene calls are TRBV13 and TRBJ2-1, with TRBD1 matching over 8 bases. Sequencing was carried out using PBMCs. The origin of this receptor is a male donor in good health and CMV-seropositive. The CDR3 spells CASSPRDRFNEQFF. The CDR3 DNA is TGTGCCAGCAGCCCTAGGGACAGGTTTAATGAGCAGTTCTTC.